The clone carrying this T cell receptor (beta chain) was recorded a few times. Its antigen is unidentified. The data are from a study of cytomegalovirus exposure and HLA in healthy donors. Study findings and constraints: Follow-up analysis seemed to connect common viral pathogens with several of the most significant clusters identified. A later analysis associated 15,000 to 20,000 TCR beta sequences with HLA alleles at a 0.05 false discovery rate.

This PCR relied on a set of 60 Vbeta primers and 13 Jbeta primers. In the source study's methods: There were some 87 million unique TCR beta chains by a later count, and 10 million to 12 million of them were shared. Method: immunoSEQ multiplex PCR; TCRdb's copy keeps in-frame clones and lacks some. The D gene and trimming were derived from the DNA, and the V and J assignments and clone size from that table. This table holds approximately 120,000 clones, roughly 80% found once. V lost 5 bases, J lost 6 bases, and 13 bases lay in between. The CDR3 extends over 13 amino acids. CDR1 MDHEN and CDR2 SYDVKM come from the germline V gene.

This chain links TRBV28 with TRBJ1-1, with D tentatively TRBD1 (6 bases). This clonotype was obtained from a man in his thirties or forties in good health and CMV-seronegative. The sequenced material came from PBMCs. This CDR3 reads CASSPWTVAEAFF. In DNA form, the CDR3 reads TGTGCCAGCAGTCCATGGACAGTTGCTGAAGCTTTCTTT.